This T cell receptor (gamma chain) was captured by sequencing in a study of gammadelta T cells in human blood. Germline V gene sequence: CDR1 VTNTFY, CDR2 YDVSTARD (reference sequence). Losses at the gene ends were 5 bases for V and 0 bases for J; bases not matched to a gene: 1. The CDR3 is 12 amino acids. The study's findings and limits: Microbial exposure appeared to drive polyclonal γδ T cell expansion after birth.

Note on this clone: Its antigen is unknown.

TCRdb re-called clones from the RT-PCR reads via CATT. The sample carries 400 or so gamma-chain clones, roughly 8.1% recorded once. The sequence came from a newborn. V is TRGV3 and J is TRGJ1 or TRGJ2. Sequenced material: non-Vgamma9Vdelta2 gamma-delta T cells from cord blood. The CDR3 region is CATWANYYKKLF. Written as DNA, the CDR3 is TGTGCCACCTGGGCGAATTATTATAAGAAACTCTTT.